The rows below give T cell receptor beta chains drawn from one sample of a study of cytomegalovirus exposure and HLA in healthy donors. This table comes from immunoSEQ multiplex PCR, and its TCRdb copy is limited to in-frame clones, with some not included. The sample has some 290,000 clones; 88% are singletons. Material for sequencing was PBMCs. These receptor sequences come from a man in his thirties or forties in good health and CMV-seronegative. Both conserved end residues are part of each CDR3. D genes are given only for firm matches. Clone size is given for some rows only: seen once, a few or many times, or a class if the clone is expanded.

>TRBD1|TRBJ2-7|TRBV7-9|-
TGTGCCAGCAGCTTAGGGGGACAGAACTCCTACGAGCAGTACTTC
CASSLGGQNSYEQYF
>TRBD1|TRBJ1-1|TRBV19|-
TGTGCCAGTAGGACGACAGGGGACACTGAAGCTTTCTTT
CASRTTGDTEAFF
>TRBD2|TRBJ2-7|TRBV19|-
TGTGCCAGTAGTGTCAGCGGGGCCAACTACGAGCAGTACTTC
CASSVSGANYEQYF
>TRBD1|TRBJ1-3|TRBV25-1|-
TGTGCCAGCAGTTCGGACAGGGCCGGAAACACCATATATTTT
CASSSDRAGNTIYF
>-|TRBJ2-2|TRBV19|-
TGTGCCAGTAGTAGGCGGGGCCCCAACGCCGGGGAGCTGTTTTTT
CASSRRGPNAGELFF
>-|TRBJ1-1|TRBV10-3|few
TGTGCCATCAGTGAGTCATCACAGGGTAACACTGAAGCTTTCTTT
CAISESSQGNTEAFF
>-|TRBJ2-6|TRBV7-2|-
TGTGCCAGCAGCTTAGTTTCTGGACAGCTCTCTGGGGCCAACGTCCTGACTTTC
CASSLVSGQLSGANVLTF
>TRBD1|TRBJ2-3|TRBV6-4|once
TGTGCCAGCAGTGCAGGACAGGGGGATGCCGATACGCAGTATTTT
CASSAGQGDADTQYF
>-|TRBJ2-6|TRBV27|-
TGTGCCAGCAGTCTCAGCTCTGGGGCCAACGTCCTGACTTTC
CASSLSSGANVLTF
>-|TRBJ2-1|TRBV6-5|-
TGTGCCAGCAGTTACTCGGCAGGGACTTACAATGAGCAGTTCTTC
CASSYSAGTYNEQFF
>TRBD1|TRBJ1-3|TRBV2|-
TGTGCCAGCAGTGAGGGGACAGGCCATCTCTCTGGAAACACCATATATTTT
CASSEGTGHLSGNTIYF
>TRBD1|TRBJ1-5|TRBV2|-
TGTGCCAGCAGTCCTCCGACAGGGGGCGCGGAAGTGAGCAATCAGCCCCAGCATTTT
CASSPPTGGAEVSNQPQHF
>-|TRBJ1-5|TRBV19|-
TGTGCCAGTAGTCCAGGGGTAGGGCAGCCCCAGCATTTT
CASSPGVGQPQHF
>TRBD1|TRBJ1-1|TRBV5-8|-
TGTGCCAGCAGCCGGGGGACAGTTGAAGCTTTCTTT
CASSRGTVEAFF
>TRBD1|TRBJ2-5|TRBV5-1|-
TGCGCCAGCAGCTCACAGGGGTTTTCCGAGACCCAGTACTTC
CASSSQGFSETQYF
>-|TRBJ2-1|TRBV6-5|-
TGTGCCAGCAGTTACGGGTCTAGCGAGTACAATGAGCAGTTCTTC
CASSYGSSEYNEQFF
>-|TRBJ2-1|TRBV2|-
TGTGCCAGTACGGGAGACTTCTCCTACAATGAGCAGTTCTTC
CASTGDFSYNEQFF
>TRBD1|TRBJ2-7|TRBV5-4|-
TGTGCCAGCAGCACTTGGACAGGGAATTACGAGCAGTACTTC
CASSTWTGNYEQYF
>TRBD2|TRBJ2-1|TRBV19|-
TGTGCCAGTAGTCTCTCCTCGGGACTAGCGGGGTATGAGCAGTTCTTC
CASSLSSGLAGYEQFF
>TRBD1|TRBJ1-1|TRBV6-5|-
TGTGCCAGCGGACAGGGGGTGAACACTGAAGCTTTCTTT
CASGQGVNTEAFF
>TRBD1|TRBJ1-3|TRBV19|once
TGTGCCAGTATAGGCCCCAGGGGGTCTGGAAACACCATATATTTT
CASIGPRGSGNTIYF
>-|TRBJ1-6|TRBV30|-
TGTGCCTGGAGTGTTATACAGGGTGATTCACCCCTCCACTTT
CAWSVIQGDSPLHF
>-|TRBJ1-2|TRBV2|-
TGTGCCAGCAGCGGTGGCTACACCTTC
CASSGGYTF
>-|TRBJ1-1|TRBV29-1|-
TGCAGCGTCGAGGGCCCGAACACTGAAGCTTTCTTT
CSVEGPNTEAFF
>TRBD2|TRBJ2-1|TRBV4-2|-
TGTGCCAGCAGCCCTAGCGGGGGGACCCCCTACAATGAGCAGTTCTTC
CASSPSGGTPYNEQFF
>-|TRBJ2-3|TRBV29-1|-
TGCAGCGTGAGACTAGGTAGCACAGATACGCAGTATTTT
CSVRLGSTDTQYF
>TRBD2|TRBJ2-5|TRBV5-1|-
TGCGCCAGCAGCTTTCGGCAGACTAGCGGGGGGCCAGAGACCCAGTACTTC
CASSFRQTSGGPETQYF
>-|TRBJ1-1|TRBV30|few
TGTGCCTGGAGTCCCAGGCAAAACACTGAAGCTTTCTTT
CAWSPRQNTEAFF
>-|TRBJ2-1|TRBV10-3|-
TGTGCCATCAAGGGTAGCGCCTTCTACAATGAGCAGTTCTTC
CAIKGSAFYNEQFF
>TRBD1|TRBJ2-4|TRBV2|-
TGTGCCAGCAGTGAAGAACAGGGGGGCAAAAACATTCAGTACTTC
CASSEEQGGKNIQYF
>TRBD1|TRBJ2-5|TRBV4-1|-
TGCGCCAGCAGCCCCGGACAGGGGCAAGAGACCCAGTACTTC
CASSPGQGQETQYF
>TRBD1|TRBJ1-1|TRBV6-5|-
TGTGCCAGCAGCCGACAGGGGAACACTGAAGCTTTCTTT
CASSRQGNTEAFF
>TRBD1|TRBJ2-1|TRBV18|-
TGTGCCAGCTCACCGTTAATACCAGGGGGCCTAATCTACAATGAGCAGTTCTTC
CASSPLIPGGLIYNEQFF
>-|TRBJ2-7|TRBV2|-
TGTGCCAGCAGTGTAATCTTGACTACAACTACGGTGCAGTACTTC
CASSVILTTTTVQYF
>-|TRBJ2-2|TRBV19|-
TGTGCCAGTAGTATATCTACTTGGACTACCACCGGGGAGCTGTTTTTT
CASSISTWTTTGELFF
>TRBD2|TRBJ2-5|TRBV7-9|-
TGTGCCAGCAGCAGAACTCGCGGGGGGGCCGGGGAGACCCAGTACTTC
CASSRTRGGAGETQYF
>-|TRBJ2-7|TRBV19|-
TGTGCCAGTTCCCGGGACAACTCCTACGAGCAGTACTTC
CASSRDNSYEQYF
>TRBD1|TRBJ1-5|TRBV27|-
TGTGCCAGCAGACCAGGACAGGGAGAGAGTCAGCCCCAGCATTTT
CASRPGQGESQPQHF
>TRBD1|TRBJ1-1|TRBV4-1|once
TGCGCCAGCAGCCGCTCCGGGACAGGGGTTAACTGGGGCACTGAAGCTTTCTTT
CASSRSGTGVNWGTEAFF
>-|TRBJ2-3|TRBV7-9|-
TGTGCCAGCAGCGGAAGCCCGGGGGAGGTAGATACGCAGTATTTT
CASSGSPGEVDTQYF
>-|TRBJ2-6|TRBV5-1|-
TGCGCCAGCAGCTTGAGGCCGACAACGGGGGCCAACGTCCTGACTTTC
CASSLRPTTGANVLTF
>-|TRBJ1-1|TRBV28|-
TGTGCCAGCAGTTTCGGGTCTGAAGCTTTCTTT
CASSFGSEAFF
>TRBD1|TRBJ1-4|TRBV7-8|-
TGTGCCAGCAGCTTAGCGGGCTGGACAGGCTTAGTAACTAATGAAAAACTGTTTTTT
CASSLAGWTGLVTNEKLFF
>TRBD2|TRBJ2-3|TRBV2|-
TGTGCCAGCAGTGTAGCGGGGGGGCGCACAGATACGCAGTATTTT
CASSVAGGRTDTQYF
>TRBD1|TRBJ2-2|TRBV10-1|-
TGCGCCAGCAGTTGGGACAGGAACACCGGGGAGCTGTTTTTT
CASSWDRNTGELFF
>-|TRBJ2-2|TRBV9|-
TGTGCCAGCAGCGCCGAGGTAGAAGTACTCACCGGGGAGCTGTTTTTT
CASSAEVEVLTGELFF
>-|TRBJ1-4|TRBV7-2|-
TGTGCCAGCAGCAGGACTCTAACTAATGAAAAACTGTTTTTT
CASSRTLTNEKLFF
>TRBD1|TRBJ1-1|TRBV15|-
TGTGCCACCAACAGGGCCGGGACAGGGAGCACTGAAGCTTTCTTT
CATNRAGTGSTEAFF
>-|TRBJ1-4|TRBV7-9|-
TGTGCCAGCAGCTTCGGGGAGGCAACTAATGAAAAACTGTTTTTT
CASSFGEATNEKLFF
>TRBD1|TRBJ1-4|TRBV27|-
TGTGCCAGCAGTTTAGTACAGGGGTATGAAAAACTGTTTTTT
CASSLVQGYEKLFF
>-|TRBJ2-1|TRBV6-1|-
TGTGCCAGCAAAAGATCGGGGGGCGGAGGGAATGAGCAGTTCTTC
CASKRSGGGGNEQFF
>TRBD1|TRBJ1-6|TRBV5-6|-
TGTGCCAGCAGCCTATTTGGACAGGGTCTAGGATCACCCCTCCACTTT
CASSLFGQGLGSPLHF
>-|TRBJ2-2|TRBV5-6|-
TGTGCCAGCAGCTTTAATCCGGGCGGGGAGCTGTTTTTT
CASSFNPGGELFF
>TRBD1|TRBJ1-2|TRBV7-2|-
TGTGCCAGCAGCTTAGGGCAGGGGGTGGGTGGCTACACCTTC
CASSLGQGVGGYTF
>TRBD1|TRBJ1-5|TRBV19|-
TGTGCCAGTAATTGGGACAGGGTACCCAATCAGCCCCAGCATTTT
CASNWDRVPNQPQHF